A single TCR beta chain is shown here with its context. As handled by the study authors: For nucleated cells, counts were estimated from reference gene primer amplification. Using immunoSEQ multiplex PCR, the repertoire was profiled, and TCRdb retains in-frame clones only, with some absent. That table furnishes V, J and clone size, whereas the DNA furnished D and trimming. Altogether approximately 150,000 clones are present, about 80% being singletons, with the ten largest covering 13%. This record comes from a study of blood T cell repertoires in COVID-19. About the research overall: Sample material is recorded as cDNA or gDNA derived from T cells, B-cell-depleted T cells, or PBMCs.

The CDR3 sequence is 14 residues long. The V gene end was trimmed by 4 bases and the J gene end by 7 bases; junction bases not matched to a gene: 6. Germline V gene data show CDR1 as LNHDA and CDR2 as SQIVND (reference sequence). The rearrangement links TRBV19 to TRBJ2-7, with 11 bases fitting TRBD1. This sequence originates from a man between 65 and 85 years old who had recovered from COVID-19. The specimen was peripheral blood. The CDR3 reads CASSSGQGAREQYF. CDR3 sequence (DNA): TGTGCCAGTAGTAGCGGACAGGGGGCGCGGGAGCAGTACTTC.